This entry features one T cell receptor beta chain sequence. The sample originates from a study of CD8 T cells in Susac syndrome. Study overall: Patients with Susac syndrome were therapy-naive, treated with corticosteroids, or treated with intravenous immunoglobulin alone when blood was collected.

The CDR3 runs 13 residues. The germline V gene encodes CDR1 SNHLY and CDR2 FYNNEI. Trimming left V 0 bases short and J 12 bases short, with 12 bases between. The RNA input was 0.5 to 1 ug, and it was reverse transcribed with random hexamers. With immunoSEQ multiplex PCR, TCR beta CDR3 was amplified across 54 Vbeta and 13 Jbeta. TCRdb analysed the immunoSEQ multiplex PCR reads with MiXCR anew, one entry per CDR3 protein. The sample includes under 250,000 distinct CDR3 sequences, about 95% seen only once; the top ten take about 0.15%. This chain joins TRBV2 and TRBJ2-4, with TRBD2 as a possible D gene (6 bases). The sequence was collected from a human donor with Susac syndrome. Sequencing input: CD4+ T cells from PBMCs. The CDR3 region is CASSEALGTPQYF. The CDR3 coding sequence is TGTGCCAGCAGTGAAGCGTTAGGGACTCCTCAGTACTTC.